These T cell receptor beta chains were read from a single sample in a study of blood T cell repertoires in COVID-19. Sequenced by immunoSEQ multiplex PCR; TCRdb stores in-frame clones only, minus some. The sample holds about 230,000 clones, 65% to 85% seen once. The sample taken for sequencing was peripheral blood. The receptor set was obtained from a man in his fifties with active or convalescent COVID-19. The CDR3 runs from the conserved cysteine through the conserved F or W. D genes are given only for firm matches. Clone size is given for some rows only: seen once, a few or many times, or a class if the clone is expanded.

TRBV4-2	TRBD2	TRBJ2-7	few	TGTGCCAGCAGCCAAGATACTAGCGGCTCCTACGAGCAGTACTTC	CASSQDTSGSYEQYF
TRBV7-9	NA	TRBJ2-7	once	TGTGCCAGCAGCTCGCAGGGGGGAGACTACGAGCAGTACTTC	CASSSQGGDYEQYF
TRBV2	NA	TRBJ1-1	NA	TGTGCCAGCAGGGCCGACATGGACACTGAAGCTTTCTTT	CASRADMDTEAFF
TRBV9	NA	TRBJ2-7	NA	TGTGCCAGCAGCGTCGGCCAGGCCCACGAGCAGTACTTC	CASSVGQAHEQYF
TRBV19	TRBD2	TRBJ2-5	NA	TGTGCCAGTAGTATCGGGGGGGCCCAAGAGACCCAGTACTTC	CASSIGGAQETQYF
TRBV7-6	NA	TRBJ2-1	NA	TGTGCCAGCAGCTCTTCGACTAGTTTCCCCCCTAGACACAATGAGCAGTTCTTC	CASSSSTSFPPRHNEQFF
TRBV19	TRBD1	TRBJ2-1	once	TGTGCCAGTAGCGGGGATCACGACAGGGGGTTGTACAATGAGCAGTTCTTC	CASSGDHDRGLYNEQFF
TRBV12-3/TRBV12-4	NA	TRBJ1-5	once	TGTGCCAGCAGACTTAGCAATCAGCCCCAGCATTTT	CASRLSNQPQHF
TRBV2	TRBD1	TRBJ1-6	few	TGTGCCAGCAGTGAGGACAGGGGATTGGGAAATTCACCCCTCCACTTT	CASSEDRGLGNSPLHF
TRBV10-2	TRBD1	TRBJ1-5	NA	TGCGCCAGCAGTGAGTTTGGACAGGGCAATCAGCCCCAGCATTTT	CASSEFGQGNQPQHF
TRBV27	NA	TRBJ1-3	once	TGTGCCAGCAGTTTATCGGGGGGAAGTGGAAACACCATATATTTT	CASSLSGGSGNTIYF
TRBV5-6	TRBD1	TRBJ1-1	NA	TGTGCCAGCAGCCTGGACAGGGCGGAAACTGAAGCTTTCTTT	CASSLDRAETEAFF
TRBV30	NA	TRBJ2-7	NA	TGTGCCTGGAGCCCGGGACATAACCCTTCCTACGAGCAGTACTTC	CAWSPGHNPSYEQYF
TRBV5-8	NA	TRBJ1-6	NA	TGTGCCAGCAGCTTGGGCGGCAGGGGAAATAATTCACCCCTCCACTTT	CASSLGGRGNNSPLHF
TRBV19	NA	TRBJ1-1	NA	TGTGCCAGTAGTATTGGAGGGGCGAACACTGAAGCTTTCTTT	CASSIGGANTEAFF
TRBV5-6	TRBD1	TRBJ1-2	NA	TGTGCCAGCAGCTTGGGGACAGGGGGAGGTCGTGGCTACACCTTC	CASSLGTGGGRGYTF
TRBV10-3	NA	TRBJ2-7	NA	TGTGCCATCCGTGGAACAGGTTACTACGAGCAGTACTTC	CAIRGTGYYEQYF
TRBV14	NA	TRBJ2-7	NA	TGTGCCAGCAGCCAAGATGGGGCCGACTTCGGGCAGTACTTC	CASSQDGADFGQYF